These 30 T cell receptor beta chains were all obtained from the same sample, sequenced in a study of Ad26.COV2.S vaccination and SARS-CoV-2 variants. Treatment in this sample: around 19 received Ad26.COV2.S at low or high dose, single or two shots; roughly five received placebo; per-sample allocation not given. Samples analyzed were those drawn on day 63 after the first vaccine or placebo injection. Assay: immunoSEQ multiplex PCR; the TCRdb copy retains only in-frame clones and omits some. The sample has roughly 300,000 clones; approximately 90% are singletons. Material: peripheral blood, obtained in a trial of Ad26.COV2.S vaccine versus placebo. The receptors derive from a person between 18 and 65 years old who received the Ad26.COV2.S COVID-19 vaccine or a placebo.

This chain uses TRBV27 with TRBJ1-1; no reliable D call. The CDR3 runs 12 residues. V was shortened by 4 bases and J by 7 bases, with 10 bases between the two germline ends. Germline CDR1 is MNHEY and CDR2 is SMNVEV (reference sequence). The CDR3: CASSSRTNEAFF. The CDR3 nucleotides are TGTGCCAGCAGTTCGAGAACGAATGAAGCTTTCTTT.

This rearrangement joins TRBV5-1 to TRBJ2-1, with D possibly TRBD2 on 6 matching bases. The CDR3 contains 15 residues. Trimming removed 4 bases from V and 0 bases from J, with 11 bases in between. Germline loops: CDR1 SGHRS, CDR2 YFSETQ. CDR3 coding DNA: TGCGCCAGCAGCCAGTTAGCGGACTCCTACAATGAGCAGTTCTTC. Protein product: CASSQLADSYNEQFF.

This clone was found once. The chain is built from TRBV6-2 or TRBV6-3 and TRBJ2-2, with TRBD2 matching 12 bases. The CDR3 has 19 amino acids. V shed 0 bases, J shed 0 bases, and the junction held 5 bases outside the gene matches. CDR1 and CDR2 (germline): MNHEY, SVGEGT. The CDR3 loop reads CASSYSELAGGTNTGELFF. The CDR3, as DNA: TGTGCCAGCAGTTACTCTGAACTAGCGGGGGGCACGAACACCGGGGAGCTGTTTTTT.

The chain recombines TRBV7-9 with TRBJ2-5, with D perhaps TRBD2 (5 bases). CDR1 and CDR2 from the germline V gene are SEHNR and FQNEAQ (reference sequence). The CDR3 extends over 13 amino acids. The V end lost 5 bases, the J end lost 2 bases, and 9 bases lay between the germline ends. The CDR3 loop reads CASSAPGQETQYF. The CDR3 nucleotides are TGTGCCAGCAGCGCCCCGGGACAAGAGACCCAGTACTTC.

In nucleotides, the CDR3 is TGTGCCAGCAGTGAAGGGGGCCTTCCGAGCTCCTACAATGAGCAGTTCTTC. Amino acids: CASSEGGLPSSYNEQFF. This chain uses TRBV6-1 with TRBJ2-1, with D perhaps matching TRBD1 (5 bases). The CDR3 sequence is 17 residues long. Trimming left V 1 base short and J 0 bases short, with 13 bases between. CDR1 MNHNS and CDR2 SASEGT come from the germline V gene.

V is TRBV19 and J is TRBJ1-5; D gene unclear. This CDR3 has 17 residues. Germline V gene sequence: CDR1 LNHDA, CDR2 SQIVND (reference sequence). Trimming left V 0 bases short and J 0 bases short, with 12 bases between. The CDR3 sequence: CASSIDRVRDSNQPQHF. In DNA, the CDR3 is TGTGCCAGTAGTATAGATAGGGTTCGGGATAGCAATCAGCCCCAGCATTTT.

This clone has just one count. Other DNA sequences in this specimen translate into the identical CDR3. The V call is TRBV11-2, the J call TRBJ1-5; D perhaps matches TRBD1 (5 bases). Trimming took off 5 bases at V and 1 base at J, with 12 bases between the two ends. CDR3 length: 15 residues. Germline V lookup: CDR1 SGHAT, CDR2 FQNNGV. DNA of the CDR3: TGTGCCAGCAGCCCCGGGACGGTAAGCAATCAGCCCCAGCATTTT. This codes for CASSPGTVSNQPQHF.

The chain is built from TRBV5-1 and TRBJ1-6; 12 bases line up with TRBD1. There are 15 residues in the CDR3. Per the germline V gene, CDR1 is SGHRS and CDR2 is YFSETQ. Losses at the gene ends were 3 bases for V and 11 bases for J; bases not matched to a gene: 6. The CDR3 sequence is CASSSGQGAFPPLHF. CDR3 DNA: TGCGCCAGCAGCTCGGGACAGGGGGCTTTCCCACCCCTCCACTTT.

The chain carries TRBV7-2 and TRBJ2-7; tentatively, D is TRBD1 (6 bases). The CDR3 is 14 residues long. Trimming shortened V by 3 bases and J by 3 bases, and 12 bases separated the two germline ends. Germline V gene lookup returns CDR1 SGHTA and CDR2 FQGNSA. The CDR3 region has the DNA TGTGCCAGCAGCTTTTCGGACAGAATCTACGAGCAGTACTTC. It yields the protein CASSFSDRIYEQYF.

The CDR3 here is CASSQDRGREKLFF. Written as DNA, the CDR3 is TGCGCCAGCAGCCAAGACAGGGGGCGCGAAAAACTGTTTTTT. This chain joins TRBV4-1 and TRBJ1-4; 8 positions match TRBD1. Germline-derived CDR1 and CDR2 are MGHRA and YSYEKL. CDR3 length equals 14 residues. The J segment lost 8 bases and the V segment lost 0 bases, leaving 2 bases of the junction unmatched.

There are a few counts of this clone. The chain employs TRBV28 and TRBJ2-7; 7 bases are shared with TRBD1. After removal of 5 bases from V and 5 bases from J, the junction contained 9 bases not matched to a gene. The CDR3 totals 14 residues. Germline lookup yields CDR1 MDHEN and CDR2 SYDVKM. CDR3 amino acids: CASSENRGSHEQYF. The CDR3 nucleotides are TGTGCCAGCAGTGAAAACAGGGGATCGCACGAGCAGTACTTC.

V is TRBV27 and J is TRBJ1-4; possible D gene TRBD1, 6 bases. CDR1 MNHEY and CDR2 SMNVEV come from the germline V gene (reference sequence). Trimming pared 5 bases from V and 15 bases from J, leaving 19 bases between. CDR3 length equals 13 residues. CDR3 DNA: TGTGCCAGCAGTCTCCAGACAGGAATGAAGGTGTTTTTT. Protein product: CASSLQTGMKVFF.

The table lists this clone with a count of one. The CDR3 is CASSESGSGAYNEQFF. As DNA, the CDR3 is TGTGCCAGCAGTGAATCTGGTAGCGGTGCCTACAATGAGCAGTTCTTC. The V and J genes are TRBV25-1 and TRBJ2-1; tentative D call: TRBD2 (6 bases). V lost 1 base, J lost 2 bases, and 12 bases lay in between. This CDR3 is 16 amino acids long. CDR1 and CDR2 (germline): MGHDK, SYGVNS.

The chain uses TRBV5-1 and TRBJ2-2; possible D gene TRBD1, 5 bases. The germline V and J ends were trimmed by 4 bases and 0 bases, with 13 bases remaining between them. The CDR3 has 16 residues. Germline V gene lookup returns CDR1 SGHRS and CDR2 YFSETQ. The CDR3 region is CASSKWTRTNTGELFF. The CDR3 DNA sequence: TGCGCCAGCAGCAAATGGACACGAACGAACACCGGGGAGCTGTTTTTT.

As to this clone: One end of the junction is discordant with germline, which a read error may explain. This chain uses TRBV4-1 with TRBJ2-5; 12 bases line up with TRBD1. CDR1 is MGHRA and CDR2 is YSYEKL in the germline V gene. The CDR3 is 16 residues long. The CDR3 here is CASRQGGTGGLETQYF. The CDR3 DNA reads as TGCGCCAGCAGACAAGGCGGGACAGGGGGCTTAGAGACCCAGTACTTC.

This rearrangement joins TRBV10-2 to TRBJ1-1; TRBD1 matches at 10 bases. The CDR3 is 11 residues long. V lost 8 bases to trimming and J lost 8 bases; unmatched junction nucleotides: 2. Germline V gene lookup returns CDR1 WSHSY and CDR2 SAAADI. This CDR3 is CASGQGGEAFF. The CDR3 nucleotides are TGCGCCAGCGGACAGGGGGGGGAAGCTTTCTTT.

V gene TRBV28 combines with J gene TRBJ2-7; 9 nucleotides line up with TRBD2. CDR1 is MDHEN and CDR2 is SYDVKM in the germline V gene. The CDR3 sequence is 15 residues long. V dropped 6 bases and J dropped 4; count of bases not matched to a gene: 10. As DNA, the CDR3 is TGTGCCAGCAGGAGCTCAACTGCGGGAGGGTACGAGCAGTACTTC. It yields the protein CASRSSTAGGYEQYF.

This chain uses TRBV9 with TRBJ2-3; D may be TRBD1 (6 bases). The CDR3 length is 13 residues. Trimming left V 4 bases short and J 6 bases short, with 12 bases between. From germline, CDR1 is SGDLS and CDR2 YYNGEE. Here the CDR3 reads CASSPQGSDTQYF. The CDR3 nucleotides read TGTGCCAGCAGCCCTCAGGGGTCTGATACGCAGTATTTT.

This chain uses TRBV5-1 with TRBJ1-3; D may be TRBD1 (5 bases). CDR1 and CDR2 from the germline V gene are SGHRS and YFSETQ. V gave up 1 base and J gave up 0 bases, with 17 bases separating them. This CDR3 contains 18 residues. CDR3 loop: CASSLSSFMGGSGNTIYF. The CDR3 region has the DNA TGCGCCAGCAGCTTGAGTTCGTTTATGGGGGGCTCTGGAAACACCATATATTTT.

This chain uses TRBV5-5 with TRBJ2-6; no clear D gene. Trimming stripped 2 bases from V and 0 bases from J, with 3 bases between. This CDR3 spans 14 amino acids. The germline V gene has CDR1 SGHKS and CDR2 YYEKEE (reference sequence). The DNA for the CDR3 is TGTGCCAGCAGCTTCAACTCTGGGGCCAACGTCCTGACTTTC. This sequence encodes CASSFNSGANVLTF.

This CDR3 is CASSQGASGINNEQFF. CDR3 bases: TGTGCCAGCAGCCAGGGGGCTAGCGGGATTAACAATGAGCAGTTCTTC. The chain couples TRBV5-6 to TRBJ2-1; possible D gene TRBD2, 9 bases. The CDR3 is 16 amino acids. V lost 4 bases to trimming and J lost 5 bases, with 19 bases between them. Germline CDR1 is SGHDT and CDR2 is YYEEEE.

The V and J genes are TRBV2 and TRBJ2-5; 9 positions match TRBD2. CDR3 length: 14 residues. Per the germline V gene, CDR1 is SNHLY and CDR2 is FYNNEI. The V and J ends lost 3 bases and 1 base, in that order; junction bases with no gene match: 0. The CDR3 DNA sequence: TGTGCCAGCAGTGAGCGGGAGGGCCAAGAGACCCAGTACTTC. Amino acids: CASSEREGQETQYF. The full variable domain, with the rest looked up from reference TRBV2 and TRBJ2-5, is EPEVTQTPSHQVTQMGQEVILRCVPISNHLYFYWYRQILGQKVEFLVSFYNNEISEKSEIFDDQFSVERPDGSNFTLKIRSTKLEDSAMYFCASSEREGQETQYFGPGTRLLVL.

The chain is built from TRBV11-2 and TRBJ2-2, with 16 positions matching TRBD2. There are 18 residues in the CDR3. Germline trimming cut 5 bases from V and 5 bases from J; bases unmatched to any gene: 8. Germline lookup yields CDR1 SGHAT and CDR2 FQNNGV. CDR3 nucleotides: TGTGCCAGCAGCAATACGGGACTAGCGGGGGGGTATACCGGGGAGCTGTTTTTT. This gives the protein CASSNTGLAGGYTGELFF.

V is TRBV11-2 and J is TRBJ2-1; 8 nucleotides agree with TRBD2. The CDR3 covers 15 residues. Germline trimming cut 5 bases from V and 4 bases from J; bases unmatched to any gene: 7. The V gene's germline CDR1 is SGHAT and CDR2 FQNNGV. The CDR3: CASSTTSDYYNEQFF. In nucleotides, the CDR3 is TGTGCCAGCAGCACGACTAGCGATTATTACAATGAGCAGTTCTTC.

The chain carries TRBV5-3 and TRBJ2-1, with D possibly called TRBD1 or TRBD2 (6 bases each). TRBV5-3 is classed as an ORF, of uncertain function. The CDR3 length is 17 residues. V gave up 5 bases and J gave up 0 bases, with 18 bases separating them. The chain's CDR3 is CARRWRGRDISYNEQFF. The CDR3 region has the DNA TGTGCCAGAAGGTGGAGGGGCCGGGACATCTCCTACAATGAGCAGTTCTTC.

V gene TRBV7-2 combines with J gene TRBJ2-1; TRBD1 is a possible D gene (7 bases). There are 16 residues in the CDR3. Between the trimmed V and J ends, which lost 4 bases and 2 bases, there was a span of 15 bases. The V gene's germline CDR1 is SGHTA and CDR2 FQGNSA. The CDR3 sequence: CASSSGGRGAYNEQFF. The CDR3 bases are TGTGCCAGCAGCTCAGGGGGGCGGGGCGCCTACAATGAGCAGTTCTTC.

J is TRBJ1-2 and V is TRBV6-5; D not resolved. Trimming cost V 8 bases and J 5 bases, with 12 bases left between them. CDR1 and CDR2 (germline): MNHEY, SVGAGI. CDR3 length: 12 residues. CDR3 sequence reads: CASQADPYGYTF. The CDR3 DNA is TGTGCCAGCCAGGCTGACCCTTATGGCTACACCTTC.

The rearrangement uses TRBV6-6 and TRBJ1-4; the D is unclear. CDR3 length: 13 amino acids. Germline loops: CDR1 MNHNY, CDR2 SVGAGI (reference sequence). V shed 0 bases and J shed 5 bases, with 4 bases lying between them. The DNA of the CDR3 is TGTGCCAGCAGTTACTCTGGAAATGAAAAACTGTTTTTT. This translates into CASSYSGNEKLFF.

This clone was detected many times. The chain links TRBV28 to TRBJ1-6, with D uncertain. Trimming removed 6 bases from V and 2 bases from J, with 20 bases in between. CDR3 length: 18 amino acids. The germline V gene encodes CDR1 MDHEN and CDR2 SYDVKM. The CDR3 region has the DNA TGTGCCAGCAGCTCCAGTGGACCGTGGACGGCCTATAATTCACCCCTCCACTTT. As protein: CASSSSGPWTAYNSPLHF.

The chain carries TRBV28 and TRBJ2-3, with D perhaps matching TRBD2 (5 bases). V shed 7 bases and J shed 0 bases, with 8 bases lying between them. Germline loops: CDR1 MDHEN, CDR2 SYDVKM. The CDR3 runs 13 residues. CDR3 nucleotides: TGTGCCAGCAAGACGGGGAGCACAGATACGCAGTATTTT. Translation: CASKTGSTDTQYF.